This T cell receptor (beta chain) was sequenced during a study of control samples from healthy donors and cancer patients. Germline CDR1 and CDR2: SGHRS and YFSETQ. CDR3 size: 16 residues. V shed 0 bases and J 8 bases; nucleotides not matched to a gene: 11. Measured with immunoSEQ multiplex PCR; TCRdb has only the in-frame clones, and not every one. The sample has about 250,000 clones; roughly 87% are singletons. Sequenced sample: PBMCs. The origin of this receptor is a woman in her fifties or sixties with lung cancer. The V gene is TRBV5-1, the J gene TRBJ2-1, with 7 bases lining up with TRBD2. The DNA for the CDR3 is TGCGCCAGCAGCTTGGGAGCGGGGTCGATGTTGGATGAGCAGTTCTTC. Its translation: CASSLGAGSMLDEQFF.